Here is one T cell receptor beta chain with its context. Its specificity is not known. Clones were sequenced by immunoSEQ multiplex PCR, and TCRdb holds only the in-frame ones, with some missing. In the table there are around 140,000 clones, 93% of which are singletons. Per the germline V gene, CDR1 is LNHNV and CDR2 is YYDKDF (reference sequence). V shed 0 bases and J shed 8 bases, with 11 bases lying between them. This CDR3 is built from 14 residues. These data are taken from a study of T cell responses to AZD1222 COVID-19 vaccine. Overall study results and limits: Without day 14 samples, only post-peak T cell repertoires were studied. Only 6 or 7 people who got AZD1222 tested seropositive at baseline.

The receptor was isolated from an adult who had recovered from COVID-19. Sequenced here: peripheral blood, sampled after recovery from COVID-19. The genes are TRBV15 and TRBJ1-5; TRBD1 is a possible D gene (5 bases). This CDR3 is CATSRDQGGEPQHF. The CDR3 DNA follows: TGTGCCACCAGCAGAGATCAGGGCGGGGAGCCCCAGCATTTT.